These 3 T cell receptor beta chains came from one sample sequenced in a study of T-cell memory formation after mild COVID-19. MiXCR was run by TCRdb on the 5' RACE reads, yielding one entry per CDR3 protein. The table lists over 150,000 distinct CDR3 sequences, about a fifth of them singletons, with about 4% in the top ten. The specimen was PBMCs or a T cell subset sorted from them (not recorded which). These receptor sequences come from a man younger than 30 who had mild COVID-19 (a few samples of this study predate the infection). Cell type and time point are not known.

Only a few counts were recorded for this clonotype. The chain is built from TRBV7-9 and TRBJ1-6; tentatively, D is TRBD1 (5 bases). The CDR3 covers 15 residues. Trimming removed 5 bases from V and 10 bases from J, with 18 bases in between. Germline values: CDR1 SEHNR, CDR2 FQNEAQ (reference sequence). CDR3 amino acids: CASSTRRGSESPLHF. The DNA for the CDR3 is TGTGCCAGCAGCACTAGAAGGGGCTCGGAGTCACCCCTCCACTTT.

This clonotype was recorded at least ten times. This chain joins TRBV5-1 and TRBJ2-3, with 12 bases identical to TRBD2. The CDR3 is 16 amino acids. After removal of 4 bases from V and 2 bases from J, the junction contained 5 bases not matched to a gene. Germline lookup yields CDR1 SGHRS and CDR2 YFSETQ. The DNA for the CDR3 is TGCGCCAGCAGCCTTGGGACTAGCGGGTCCACAGATACGCAGTATTTT. This codes for CASSLGTSGSTDTQYF.

V usage is TRBV29-1 and J usage is TRBJ2-1; no firm D call. With 4 bases removed from V and 5 bases from J, the gap between germline ends came to 9 bases. CDR3 length equals 12 residues. CDR1 is SQVTM and CDR2 is ANQGSEA in the germline V gene. DNA for the CDR3: TGCAGCGTTGGGTCGCCCGACAATGAGCAGTTCTTC. Its protein product is CSVGSPDNEQFF.